These 27 T cell receptor beta chains originate from one sample sequenced in a study of T cells in Graves' hyperthyroidism and ophthalmopathy. RNA transcripts were the template for amplifying TCR beta CDR3 regions. During a first-round RT-PCR of the TCR CDR3, the HTBI primer set was used. TCRdb analysed the multiplex PCR reads with MiXCR anew, one entry per CDR3 protein. The data contain 480,000 or so distinct CDR3 sequences, over 45% of them singletons. The sequenced material came from peripheral blood or thyroid tissue (not recorded which). Source of these receptors: an adult woman with Graves' disease, either hyperthyroidism or ophthalmopathy (not recorded which).

As concerns this clonotype: At one end, the junction sequence differs from germline, possibly due to a read error. The chain employs TRBV12-3 or TRBV12-4 and TRBJ1-2, with unresolved D. This CDR3 contains 12 residues. CDR3 nucleotides: TGTGCCACCAGTGCGTCCGGGTATGGCTACACCTTC. It yields the protein CATSASGYGYTF.

The V call is TRBV29-1, the J call TRBJ2-2; possible D gene TRBD1, 5 bases. There are 13 residues in the CDR3. V lost 8 bases to trimming and J lost 1 base, with 11 bases between them. Germline CDR1 is SQVTM and CDR2 is ANQGSEA. The CDR3, as DNA: TGCAGCTTGGGGCGGCTGAACACCGGGGAGCTGTTTTTT. It yields the protein CSLGRLNTGELFF.

Comment on this clonotype: A much larger clone lies a single base off, so this may be a read error. The CDR3 carries no conserved terminal phenylalanine or tryptophan, so it likely arises from a read error. The V gene is TRBV4-1, the J gene TRBJ2-7; D not resolved. CDR1 is MGHRA and CDR2 is YSYEKL in the germline V gene. Trimming removed 4 bases at V and 0 bases at J, with 10 bases between. CDR3 length: 14 amino acids. CDR3 sequence (DNA): TGCGCCAGCAGCCTATTGGCAGTCTCCTACGAGCAGTACCTC. Translating gives CASSLLAVSYEQYL.

At least ten counts were recorded for this clonotype. The CDR3 DNA sequence: TGCAGTGCTAGGGGCAGGCTTAATGAAAAACTGTTTTTT. Residues: CSARGRLNEKLFF. The rearrangement uses TRBV20-1 and TRBJ1-4; no clear D gene. Germline V gives CDR1 DFQATT, CDR2 SNEGSKA (reference sequence). This CDR3 is built from 13 residues. Trimming cost V 3 bases and J 4 bases, with 9 bases left between them.

The gene calls are TRBV7-6 and TRBJ1-1; D not certain. The germline V gene encodes CDR1 SGHVS and CDR2 FNYEAQ. V lost 0 bases, J lost 7 bases, and 9 bases lay in between. The CDR3 covers 13 residues. The CDR3 region has the DNA TGTGCCAGCAGCTTAGCAGCAGATCGTGAAGCTTTCTTT. This gives the protein CASSLAADREAFF.

This clonotype appeared a few times. This chain joins TRBV4-2 and TRBJ1-6; 8 positions agree with TRBD1. The J segment lost 7 bases and the V segment lost 0 bases, leaving 11 bases of the junction unmatched. CDR3 length equals 18 residues. Germline CDR1 LGHNA, CDR2 YNFKEQ. The CDR3 bases are TGTGCCAGCAGCCAAGACCCGGTTTTCGGACAGGGAAATTCACCCCTCCACTTT. Translated: CASSQDPVFGQGNSPLHF.

The chain combines TRBV5-1 with TRBJ1-1; D gene unclear. This CDR3 is 15 amino acids long. V was cut by 1 base and J by 0 bases, with 10 bases left in between. Germline values: CDR1 SGHRS, CDR2 YFSETQ. The CDR3 nucleotides read TGCGCCAGCAGCTTGACCTCCGGGATGAACACTGAAGCTTTCTTT. Its translation: CASSLTSGMNTEAFF.

The V and J genes are TRBV25-1 and TRBJ2-2; 10 positions agree with TRBD1. Losses at the gene ends were 1 base for V and 5 bases for J; bases not matched to a gene: 1. This CDR3 has 15 amino acids. CDR1 is MGHDK, CDR2 SYGVNS, per germline. The CDR3 nucleotides are TGTGCCAGCAGTGAATGGGACAGGGGAACCGGGGAGCTGTTTTTT. This encodes CASSEWDRGTGELFF.

This chain links TRBV6-6 with TRBJ1-2; D call uncertain. This CDR3 has 10 amino acids. The V end was cut by 4 bases, the J end by 4 bases, with 1 base between. Germline CDR1 reads MNHNY; CDR2 reads SVGAGI (reference sequence). The CDR3 region has the DNA TGTGCCAGCAGTTTCTATGGCTACACCTTC. Translating it yields CASSFYGYTF.

This sequence joins TRBV20-1 and TRBJ2-5, with 11 nucleotides matching TRBD1. Trimming cost V 5 bases and J 2 bases; bases outside gene matches: 7. This CDR3 contains 15 residues. Germline V CDR1 and CDR2: DFQATT, SNEGSKA (reference sequence). In nucleotides, the CDR3 is TGCAGTGCTCCGGGACAGGGGGTGTGGCAAGAGACCCAGTACTTC. Its protein is CSAPGQGVWQETQYF.

This clonotype was seen at least ten times. The chain links TRBV10-2 to TRBJ2-7; 13 positions agree with TRBD2. The germline CDR1 and CDR2 sequences are WSHSY and SAAADI. This CDR3 has 19 amino acids. With V trimmed by 3 bases and J by 3 bases, 14 bases remained unmatched. This CDR3 reads CASSDSRRTSGSKIYEQYF. CDR3 bases: TGCGCCAGCAGTGATTCCAGAAGGACTAGCGGGAGTAAGATCTACGAGCAGTACTTC.

The CDR3 DNA follows: TGTGCCAGTAGTAAGGGACAGGGGAGCAATCAGCCCCAGCATTTT. Translating it yields CASSKGQGSNQPQHF. This sequence joins TRBV19 and TRBJ1-5; TRBD1 aligns across 10 bases. The CDR3 spans 15 residues. Germline assignment: CDR1 LNHDA and CDR2 SQIVND (reference sequence). Unmatched junction bases numbered 1, after V lost 4 bases and J lost 1 base. Drawing the rest from reference TRBV19 and TRBJ1-5, the complete variable domain is DGGITQSPKYLFRKEGQNVTLSCEQNLNHDAMYWYRQDPGQGLRLIYYSQIVNDFQKGDIAEGYSVSREKKESFPLTVTSAQKNPTAFYLCASSKGQGSNQPQHFGDGTRLSIL.

The V gene is TRBV7-2, the J gene TRBJ2-5; perhaps TRBD2 as D (7 bases). The CDR3 is 16 residues long. Germline V gene lookup returns CDR1 SGHTA and CDR2 FQGNSA. Trimming left V 4 bases short and J 5 bases short, with 20 bases between. This chain's CDR3 is CASSSYRGGGPETQYF. In DNA, the CDR3 is TGTGCCAGCAGCTCTTACAGAGGGGGAGGGCCCGAGACCCAGTACTTC.

The chain links TRBV6-1 to TRBJ1-5; no clear D. CDR1 is MNHNS, CDR2 SASEGT, per germline. The germline V and J ends were trimmed by 0 bases and 9 bases, with 6 bases remaining between them. The CDR3 consists of 12 residues. Here the CDR3 reads CASSEARPPQHF. The CDR3 region has the DNA TGTGCCAGCAGTGAAGCGCGTCCGCCCCAGCATTTT.

This clonotype came up many times. CDR3 in amino acids: CASSLYENTIYF. Here the CDR3 DNA reads TGTGCCAGCAGCTTATATGAAAACACCATATATTTT. The gene calls are TRBV7-2 and TRBJ1-3; D unclear. This CDR3 spans 12 amino acids. Germline V gives CDR1 SGHTA, CDR2 FQGNSA. V lost 2 bases, J lost 6 bases, and 5 bases lay in between.

The rearrangement links TRBV24-1 to TRBJ2-5; no firm D call. Trimming cost V 3 bases and J 4 bases, with 14 bases left between them. The length of the CDR3 is 15 residues. CDR1 KGHDR and CDR2 SFDVKD come from the germline V gene. This chain's CDR3 is CATSDPGPWGETQYF. Written as DNA, the CDR3 is TGTGCCACCAGTGATCCGGGCCCCTGGGGAGAGACCCAGTACTTC.

This clonotype was detected only once. CDR3 amino acids: CASTSNQPQHF. The CDR3 coding sequence is TGTGCCAGCACTAGCAATCAGCCCCAGCATTTT. The chain recombines TRBV28 with TRBJ1-5; D remains ambiguous. V lost 7 bases to trimming and J lost 0 bases, with 1 base between them. The CDR3 has 11 amino acids. CDR1 and CDR2 from the germline V gene are MDHEN and SYDVKM.

V gene TRBV29-1 combines with J gene TRBJ1-2, with 8 nucleotides matching TRBD1. With V trimmed by 3 bases and J by 6 bases, 6 bases remained unmatched. Germline V gene data show CDR1 as SQVTM and CDR2 as ANQGSEA. This CDR3 spans 13 amino acids. The CDR3 is CSVDRGRVDGYTF. The CDR3 nucleotides read TGCAGCGTTGACAGGGGGCGCGTTGATGGCTACACCTTC.

The chain has TRBV7-6 and TRBJ1-1; a weak D match, TRBD1 (6 bases). The CDR3 is 14 amino acids. Germline CDR1 SGHVS, CDR2 FNYEAQ. V was cut by 5 bases and J by 5 bases, with 15 bases left in between. The DNA of the CDR3 is TGTGCCAGCAGCCGAGAACAGGGATATACTGAAGCTTTCTTT. This gives the protein CASSREQGYTEAFF.

In its sample, this clonotype was seen many times. An end of the junction differs from the germline gene, which may be a read error. The rearrangement uses TRBV12-3 or TRBV12-4 and TRBJ1-1, with D hard to call. The CDR3 is made up of 13 amino acids. The CDR3 DNA reads TGTGCCAGCAGCTTAGTCGAGAACACTGAAGCTTTCTTT. Amino acid sequence: CASSLVENTEAFF.

This clonotype was recorded many times. This chain's CDR3 is CASSFLASGETQYF. The CDR3 bases are TGTGCCAGCAGCTTCCTAGCGAGCGGGGAGACCCAGTACTTC. The V gene is TRBV5-5, the J gene TRBJ2-5; a possible D gene is TRBD2 (6 bases). Trimming took 2 bases from V and 5 from J, leaving 13 bases between them. There are 14 residues in the CDR3. The germline V gene has CDR1 SGHKS and CDR2 YYEKEE (reference sequence).

V is TRBV7-2 and J is TRBJ1-2; D is unclear. Per the germline V gene, CDR1 is SGHTA and CDR2 is FQGNSA. CDR3 length equals 13 residues. With 1 base removed from V and 8 bases from J, the gap between germline ends came to 11 bases. The chain's CDR3 is CASSLEGTLGYTF. The CDR3 nucleotides are TGTGCCAGCAGCTTAGAAGGCACGCTCGGCTACACCTTC. The full variable domain, with the rest looked up from reference TRBV7-2 and TRBJ1-2, is GAGVSQSPSNKVTEKGKDVELRCDPISGHTALYWYRQSLGQGLEFLIYFQGNSAPDKSGLPSDRFSAERTGGSVSTLTIQRTQQEDSAVYLCASSLEGTLGYTFGSGTRLTVV.

The rearrangement joins TRBV7-2 to TRBJ2-5; D remains unclear. The tail of the sequence fits TRBJ2-1 better, so the J call may be wrong. CDR3 length: 14 residues. CDR1 SGHTA and CDR2 FQGNSA come from the germline V gene. The CDR3 bases are TGTGCCAGCAGCCCCGAGTGGGTTAACAATGAGCAGTTCTTC. Amino acids: CASSPEWVNNEQFF.

A remark on this clonotype: This could be a read error, since a much larger clone is one nucleotide away. The V gene is TRBV7-9, the J gene TRBJ1-1, with 7 bases lining up with TRBD1. V lost 5 bases, J lost 1 base, and 10 bases stayed unmatched. Germline V lookup: CDR1 SEHNR, CDR2 FQNEAQ (reference sequence). The CDR3 is 16 residues long. The CDR3 DNA reads as TGTGCCAGCAGCCACCGGGACAGCATCCCGAACACTGAAGCTTTCTTT. Its translation is CASSHRDSIPNTEAFF.

In its sample, this clonotype was seen many times. The chain links TRBV5-4 to TRBJ1-4; TRBD1 matches at 9 bases. Germline V gene sequence: CDR1 SGHNT, CDR2 YYREEE (reference sequence). This CDR3 is built from 16 residues. Trimming took 1 base from V and 8 from J; bases not matched to a gene: 9. The CDR3 is CASSLWSGQGSEKLFF. The CDR3 DNA sequence: TGTGCCAGCAGCTTGTGGTCGGGACAGGGAAGCGAAAAACTGTTTTTT.

This clonotype has a handful of counts. This chain connects TRBV10-3 to TRBJ1-6; 8 bases are shared with TRBD1. Germline values: CDR1 ENHRY, CDR2 SYGVKD. This CDR3 comprises 15 residues. The junction had 6 bases not matched to a gene; V was cut back by 10 bases and J by 1 base. The CDR3 DNA sequence: TGTGCCACCACGGGACAGGCATCCTATAATTCACCCCTCCACTTT. It yields the protein CATTGQASYNSPLHF.

In this sample, this clonotype turned up many times. The CDR3 nucleotides are TGTGCCAGCAGCTTCCTAGCGGGAGGGAACGAGCAGTACTTC. It codes for CASSFLAGGNEQYF. V usage is TRBV7-2 and J usage is TRBJ2-7, with TRBD2 matching 12 bases. Germline lookup yields CDR1 SGHTA and CDR2 FQGNSA. V shed 3 bases and J 5 bases; nucleotides not matched to a gene: 2. CDR3 length equals 14 residues.